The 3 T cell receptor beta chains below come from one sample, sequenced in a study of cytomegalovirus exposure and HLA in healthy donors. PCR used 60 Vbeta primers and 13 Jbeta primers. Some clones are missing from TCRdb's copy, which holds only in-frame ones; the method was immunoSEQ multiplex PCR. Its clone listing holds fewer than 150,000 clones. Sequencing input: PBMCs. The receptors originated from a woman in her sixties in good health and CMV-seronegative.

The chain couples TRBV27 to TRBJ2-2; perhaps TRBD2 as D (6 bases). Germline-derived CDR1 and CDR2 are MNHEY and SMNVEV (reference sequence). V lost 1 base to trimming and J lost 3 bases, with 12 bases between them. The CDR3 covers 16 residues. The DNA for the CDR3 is TGTGCCAGCAGTTTATTGGGGGGTCGGGACACCGGGGAGCTGTTTTTT. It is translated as CASSLLGGRDTGELFF.

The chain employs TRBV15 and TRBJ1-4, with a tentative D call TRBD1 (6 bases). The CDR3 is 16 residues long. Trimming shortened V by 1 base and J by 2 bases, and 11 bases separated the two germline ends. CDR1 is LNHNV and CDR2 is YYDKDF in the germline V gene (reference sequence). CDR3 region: CATSRARTATNEKLFF. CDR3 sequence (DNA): TGTGCCACCAGCAGAGCCCGGACAGCTACTAATGAAAAACTGTTTTTT.

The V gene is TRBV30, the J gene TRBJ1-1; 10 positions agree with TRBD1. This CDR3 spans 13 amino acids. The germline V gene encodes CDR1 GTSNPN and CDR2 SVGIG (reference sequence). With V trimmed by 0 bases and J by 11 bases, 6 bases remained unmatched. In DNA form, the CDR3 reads TGTGCCTGGAGTGTAGGGACAGGGGATGAGGCTTTCTTT. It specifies CAWSVGTGDEAFF.